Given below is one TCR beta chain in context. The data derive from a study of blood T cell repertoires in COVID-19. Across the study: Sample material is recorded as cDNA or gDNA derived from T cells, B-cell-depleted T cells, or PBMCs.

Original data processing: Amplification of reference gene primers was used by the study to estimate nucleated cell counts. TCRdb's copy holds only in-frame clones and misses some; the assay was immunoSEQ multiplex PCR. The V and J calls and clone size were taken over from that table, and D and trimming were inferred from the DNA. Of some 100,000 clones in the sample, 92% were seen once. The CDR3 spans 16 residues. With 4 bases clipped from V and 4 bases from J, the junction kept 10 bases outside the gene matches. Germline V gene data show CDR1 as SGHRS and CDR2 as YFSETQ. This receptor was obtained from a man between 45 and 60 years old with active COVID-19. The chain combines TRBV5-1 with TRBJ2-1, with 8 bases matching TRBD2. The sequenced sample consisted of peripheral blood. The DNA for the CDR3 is TGCGCCAGCAGCATTAGCGGGGCAGGGTCTTACAATGAGCAGTTCTTC. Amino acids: CASSISGAGSYNEQFF.